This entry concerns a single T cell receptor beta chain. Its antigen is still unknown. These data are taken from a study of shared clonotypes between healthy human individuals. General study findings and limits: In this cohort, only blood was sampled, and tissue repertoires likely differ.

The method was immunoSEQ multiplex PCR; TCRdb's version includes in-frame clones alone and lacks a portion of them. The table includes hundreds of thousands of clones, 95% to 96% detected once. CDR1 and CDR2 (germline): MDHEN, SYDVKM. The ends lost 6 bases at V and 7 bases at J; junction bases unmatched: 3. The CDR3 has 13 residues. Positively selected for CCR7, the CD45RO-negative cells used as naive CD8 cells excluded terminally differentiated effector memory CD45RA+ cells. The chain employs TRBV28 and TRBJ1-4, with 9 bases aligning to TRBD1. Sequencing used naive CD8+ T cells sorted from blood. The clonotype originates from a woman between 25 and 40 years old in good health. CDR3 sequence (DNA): TGTGCCAGCAGACAGGGGGCTGGTGAAAAACTGTTTTTT. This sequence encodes CASRQGAGEKLFF.